This passage covers 21 T cell receptor beta chains from one sample sequenced in a study of identifying expanded T cells in peripheral blood. Here immunoSEQ multiplex PCR was the method, and the copy in TCRdb shows in-frame clones only, minus some. The table has about 91,000 clones, 70% to 90% seen once. The specimen was blood. All receptors derive from a person aged 18 to 70 in good health.

The chain couples TRBV2 to TRBJ2-7; TRBD1 matches 9 bases. Per the germline V gene, CDR1 is SNHLY and CDR2 is FYNNEI. V shed 6 bases and J 6 bases; nucleotides not matched to a gene: 9. The length of the CDR3 is 14 residues. The CDR3 DNA reads as TGTGCCAGCAGAATACAGGGGGCTCCATCCGAGCAGTACTTC. It encodes CASRIQGAPSEQYF.

The chain combines TRBV9 with TRBJ1-1, with D tentatively TRBD1 (5 bases). This CDR3 spans 15 amino acids. V was pared by 4 bases and J by 5 bases, with 18 bases between. CDR1 is SGDLS, CDR2 YYNGEE, per germline. CDR3 coding DNA: TGTGCCAGCAGCAGCCGTTCAGGGAGCTTGACTGAAGCTTTCTTT. This sequence encodes CASSSRSGSLTEAFF.

The chain carries TRBV28 and TRBJ1-6; D perhaps matches TRBD1 (5 bases). CDR1 and CDR2 (germline): MDHEN, SYDVKM. The CDR3 contains 11 residues. The germline V and J ends were trimmed by 3 bases and 11 bases, with 5 bases remaining between them. CDR3 coding DNA: TGTGCCAGCAGTTTGGGGGCACCCCTCCACTTT. This codes for CASSLGAPLHF.

This chain uses TRBV19 with TRBJ2-3; D unclear. There are 13 residues in the CDR3. Germline CDR1 and CDR2: LNHDA and SQIVND (reference sequence). Trimming took off 5 bases at V and 0 bases at J, with 6 bases between the two ends. In DNA form, the CDR3 reads TGTGCCAGTAGTGCACAGAGCACAGATACGCAGTATTTT. This encodes CASSAQSTDTQYF.

This chain links TRBV6-1 with TRBJ2-1; D ambiguous. This CDR3 is 12 amino acids long. The V end was cut by 7 bases, the J end by 13 bases, with 17 bases between. From germline, CDR1 is MNHNS and CDR2 SASEGT. The CDR3 coding sequence is TGTGCCAGCACGTTTGGTAGCCTGGGACAGTTCTTC. Translated: CASTFGSLGQFF.

This sequence joins TRBV10-3 and TRBJ2-5; 8 bases agree with TRBD2. Germline V gives CDR1 ENHRY, CDR2 SYGVKD. V shed 10 bases, J shed 1 base, and the junction held 8 bases outside the gene matches. The CDR3 is 14 residues long. CDR3 region: CATDPAGVQETQYF. CDR3 bases: TGTGCCACCGATCCAGCGGGGGTCCAAGAGACCCAGTACTTC.

The chain recombines TRBV7-6 with TRBJ1-6, with 7 bases lining up with TRBD1. With V trimmed by 1 base and J by 6 bases, 3 bases remained unmatched. The CDR3 is 15 residues long. Germline assignment: CDR1 SGHVS and CDR2 FNYEAQ. For the CDR3, the DNA is TGTGCCAGCAGCTTAGAAGGGACAGTTAATTCACCCCTCCACTTT. Amino acid sequence: CASSLEGTVNSPLHF.

The V gene is TRBV29-1, the J gene TRBJ2-3; 8 bases are a match to TRBD2. This CDR3 contains 14 residues. After removal of 2 bases from V and 3 bases from J, the junction contained 4 bases not matched to a gene. Germline loops: CDR1 SQVTM, CDR2 ANQGSEA. In DNA form, the CDR3 reads TGCAGCGTTGAACCGGCTAGCGGGACAGATACGCAGTATTTT. It translates to CSVEPASGTDTQYF.

CDR3 coding DNA: TGTGCCAGCAGTGAAGCCGGGGGGGCGAGCTACGAGCAGTACTTC. Residues: CASSEAGGASYEQYF. The chain links TRBV6-1 to TRBJ2-7, with TRBD2 matching 8 bases. Germline V gene data show CDR1 as MNHNS and CDR2 as SASEGT. V lost 0 bases and J lost 3; bases outside the gene matches: 4. The CDR3 sequence is 15 residues long.

The rearrangement uses TRBV30 and TRBJ1-2; D is uncertain. Trimming removed 4 bases from V and 1 base from J, with 7 bases in between. This CDR3 has 12 amino acids. Germline V lookup: CDR1 GTSNPN, CDR2 SVGIG (reference sequence). The CDR3 loop is CAWTGNNYGYTF. In DNA form, the CDR3 reads TGTGCCTGGACGGGCAATAACTATGGCTACACCTTC.

The V gene is TRBV6-6, the J gene TRBJ1-5; D call uncertain. The germline V and J ends were trimmed by 6 bases and 2 bases, with 8 bases remaining between them. In germline, CDR1 is MNHNY, CDR2 SVGAGI (reference sequence). The CDR3 has 13 residues. CDR3 DNA: TGTGCCAGCAGGTGGGAGGGCAATCAGCCCCAGCATTTT. The encoded protein is CASRWEGNQPQHF.

A few counts support this clone. The rearrangement joins TRBV6-5 to TRBJ2-7; D is possibly TRBD1 (5 bases). The ends were cut back, 2 bases at V and 5 bases at J, with 10 bases in the middle. Germline CDR1 is MNHEY and CDR2 is SVGAGI. The CDR3 length is 13 residues. The CDR3: CASSYVQGNEQYF. The CDR3 nucleotides are TGTGCCAGCAGTTACGTTCAGGGCAACGAGCAGTACTTC.

The CDR3 nucleotides read TGTGCCAGCAGTTTTCGGGGGAACACTGAAGCTTTCTTT. Amino acids: CASSFRGNTEAFF. The chain joins TRBV28 to TRBJ1-1; D is undetermined. Deletions cut 3 bases from V and 1 base from J, with 6 bases between. This CDR3 region has 13 residues. Per germline, CDR1 MDHEN and CDR2 SYDVKM.

The chain has TRBV18 and TRBJ2-7; D is perhaps TRBD1 or TRBD2 (5 bases each). The germline V gene encodes CDR1 KGHSH and CDR2 LQKENI. With 0 bases removed from V and 4 bases from J, the gap between germline ends came to 19 bases. The CDR3 sequence is 17 residues long. The CDR3 nucleotides are TGTGCCAGCTCACCACCGACTGCCGGGGCCCCCCTTTACGAGCAGTACTTC. Translated, it gives CASSPPTAGAPLYEQYF.

The gene calls are TRBV27 and TRBJ2-2; 8 nucleotides line up with TRBD2. V lost 2 bases and J lost 7; bases outside the gene matches: 9. Per the germline V gene, CDR1 is MNHEY and CDR2 is SMNVEV (reference sequence). The CDR3 extends over 16 amino acids. The CDR3 reads CASSLRAGTSYGELFF. The CDR3 nucleotides read TGTGCCAGCAGTTTACGTGCCGGGACTAGTTACGGGGAGCTGTTTTTT.

The chain employs TRBV6-5 and TRBJ2-7, with 8 bases that match TRBD1. Germline V CDR1 and CDR2: MNHEY, SVGAGI. The trim removed 6 bases at V and 4 bases at J, leaving 5 bases unmatched. The CDR3 sequence is 13 residues long. The CDR3 DNA is TGTGCCAGCAGCCGGACAGGGTCTTACGAGCAGTACTTC. This translates into CASSRTGSYEQYF.

The J gene is TRBJ2-1, the V gene TRBV9, with D hard to call. This CDR3 spans 17 amino acids. Germline loops: CDR1 SGDLS, CDR2 YYNGEE. V was clipped by 3 bases and J by 4 bases, with 20 bases between them. CDR3: CASSAPPLAEAYNEQFF. In DNA form, the CDR3 reads TGTGCCAGCAGCGCTCCCCCCCTGGCGGAAGCTTACAATGAGCAGTTCTTC.

In nucleotides, the CDR3 is TGTGCCAGCAGTTTCTCTGTGGGGCTACCCGCCGTGATCGCCTACGAGCAGTACTTC. Protein sequence: CASSFSVGLPAVIAYEQYF. The chain recombines TRBV27 with TRBJ2-7, with D possibly TRBD1 on 5 matching bases. This CDR3 spans 19 amino acids. Germline V lookup: CDR1 MNHEY, CDR2 SMNVEV (reference sequence). The germline V and J ends were trimmed by 3 bases and 2 bases, with 26 bases remaining between them.

In DNA form, the CDR3 reads TGTGCCAGCAGAGAACAGGGGGGGACTGAAGCTTTCTTT. Its protein product is CASREQGGTEAFF. V and J are TRBV6-5 and TRBJ1-1; TRBD1 aligns across 8 bases. Germline CDR1 and CDR2: MNHEY and SVGAGI. Trimming at V came to 6 bases and at J to 5 bases, leaving 5 bases not matched to a gene. This CDR3 has 13 residues.

The chain carries TRBV9 and TRBJ2-7; TRBD1 matches at 8 bases. Per germline, CDR1 SGDLS and CDR2 YYNGEE. The CDR3 covers 16 residues. Trimming removed 0 bases from V and 0 bases from J; junction bases left unmatched: 5. The CDR3, as DNA: TGTGCCAGCAGCGTAGGCAGCCAGGGGGCCTCCTACGAGCAGTACTTC. Translating gives CASSVGSQGASYEQYF.

With regard to this clone: Other DNA sequences in this specimen translate into the identical CDR3. The V gene is TRBV5-1, the J gene TRBJ1-3; D is unresolved. The CDR3 runs 14 residues. The V end was cut by 2 bases, the J end by 0 bases, with 6 bases between. Germline V CDR1 and CDR2: SGHRS, YFSETQ. CDR3 in amino acids: CASSFAGSGNTIYF. CDR3 coding DNA: TGCGCCAGCAGCTTTGCCGGCTCTGGAAACACCATATATTTT.